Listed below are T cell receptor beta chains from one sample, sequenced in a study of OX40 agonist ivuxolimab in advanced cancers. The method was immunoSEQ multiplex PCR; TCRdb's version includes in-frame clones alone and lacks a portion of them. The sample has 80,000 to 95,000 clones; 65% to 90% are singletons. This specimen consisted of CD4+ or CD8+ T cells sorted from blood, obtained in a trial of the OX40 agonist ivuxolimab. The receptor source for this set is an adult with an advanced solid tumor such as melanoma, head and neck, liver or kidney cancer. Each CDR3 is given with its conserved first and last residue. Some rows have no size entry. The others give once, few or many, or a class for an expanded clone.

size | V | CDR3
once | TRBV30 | CAWSVRTEQFF
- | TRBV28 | CASILARGRSPLHF
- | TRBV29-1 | CSVEVVWGGYTF
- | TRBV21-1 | CASSTWDSKNSPLHF
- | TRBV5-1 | CASSLEAANYGYTF
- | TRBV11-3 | CASSLDGGGSYEQYF
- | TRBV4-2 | CASSQDIVLSYNSPLHF
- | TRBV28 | CASSRQGIAGYTF
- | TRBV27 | CASRFLTVNKIKANYGYTF
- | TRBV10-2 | CASSGYPREKLFF
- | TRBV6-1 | CASSLSQADTQYF
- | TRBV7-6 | CASSLGTASYEQYF
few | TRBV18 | CASSPRLLEGRETQYF
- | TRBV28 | CASSRTQGAADTQYF
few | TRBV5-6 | CASSLGQRGYTF
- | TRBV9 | CASSVGVGTNEKLFF
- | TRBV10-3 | CAISEQPNTEAFF
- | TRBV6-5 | CASSYAAPANTGELFF
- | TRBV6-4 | CASSDSVNQPQHF
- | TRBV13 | CASSLGLAGGPYTDTQYF
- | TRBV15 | CATSRDQAGSGNTIYF
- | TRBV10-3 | CAISEGARGYTF
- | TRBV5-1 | CASSFTAIQETQYF
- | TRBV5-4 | CASSRQGGETQYF
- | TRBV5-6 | CASSIGTGGTEAFF
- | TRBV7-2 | CASSRVGGSYNEQFF
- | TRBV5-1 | CASSLGGQFTDTQYF
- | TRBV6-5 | CASSYSNRQAYTF
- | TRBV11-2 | CASSLEPGPQSPLHF
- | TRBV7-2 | CASSQRQGKDTQYF
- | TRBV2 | CASNQRTDTQYF
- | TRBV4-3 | CASSQDESIQETQYF
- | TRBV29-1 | CSVVFFAGSYSGNTIYF
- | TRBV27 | CASSLERGFNQPQHF
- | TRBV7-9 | CASSPKRSSGAYTGELFF
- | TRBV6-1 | CASSEIVASWDEQFF
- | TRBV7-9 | CASSLSEAGETQYF
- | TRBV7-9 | CASSVGTTGTGQETQYF
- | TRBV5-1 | CASSLVPPGGYGYTF
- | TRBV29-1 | CSVSVPTDTQYF
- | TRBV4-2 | CASSQVSGGREKLFF
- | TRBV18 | CASSPFGESLNTEAFF
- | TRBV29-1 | CSVQRTGGHEQYF